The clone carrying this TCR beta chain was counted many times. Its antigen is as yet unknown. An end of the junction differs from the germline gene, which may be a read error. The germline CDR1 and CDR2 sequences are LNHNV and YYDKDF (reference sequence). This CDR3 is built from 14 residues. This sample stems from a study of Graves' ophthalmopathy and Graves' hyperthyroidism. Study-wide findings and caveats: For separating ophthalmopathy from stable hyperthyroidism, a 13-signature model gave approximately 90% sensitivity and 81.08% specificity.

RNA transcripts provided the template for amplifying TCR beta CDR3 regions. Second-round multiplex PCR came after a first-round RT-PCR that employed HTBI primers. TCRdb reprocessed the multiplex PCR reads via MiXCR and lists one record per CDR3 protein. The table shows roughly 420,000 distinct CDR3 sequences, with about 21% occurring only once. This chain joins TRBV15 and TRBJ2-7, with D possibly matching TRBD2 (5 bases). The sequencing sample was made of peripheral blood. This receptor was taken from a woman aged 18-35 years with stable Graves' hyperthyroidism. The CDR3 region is CATSRDKGAYKQYF. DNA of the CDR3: TGTGCCACCAGCAGAGACAAGGGAGCCTACAAGCAGTACTTC.